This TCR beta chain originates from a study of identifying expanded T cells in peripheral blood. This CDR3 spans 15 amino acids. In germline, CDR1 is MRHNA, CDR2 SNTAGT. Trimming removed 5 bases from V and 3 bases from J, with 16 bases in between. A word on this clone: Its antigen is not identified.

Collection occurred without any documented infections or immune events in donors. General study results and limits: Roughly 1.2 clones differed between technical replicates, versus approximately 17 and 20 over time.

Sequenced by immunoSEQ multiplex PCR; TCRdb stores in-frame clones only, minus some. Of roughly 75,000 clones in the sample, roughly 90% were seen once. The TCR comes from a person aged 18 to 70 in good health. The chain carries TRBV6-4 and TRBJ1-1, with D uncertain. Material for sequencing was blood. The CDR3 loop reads CASSYGSGDYTEAFF. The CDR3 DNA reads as TGTGCCAGCAGTTACGGTTCCGGGGATTACACTGAAGCTTTCTTT.